This T cell receptor (beta chain) was observed in a study of T cells in tumors after PD-1 blockade. Profiled with immunoSEQ multiplex PCR; TCRdb holds only in-frame clones, not every one. The data hold some 66,000 clones, with 74% observed a single time. Trimming cost V 6 bases and J 3 bases, with 15 bases left between them. This CDR3 comprises 15 residues. CDR1 and CDR2 from the germline V gene are SGDLS and YYNGEE. The clonotype originates from a human donor with basal cell carcinoma. The V gene is TRBV9, the J gene TRBJ1-4, with D possibly being TRBD1 (6 bases). Material: PBMCs, obtained after anti-PD-1 treatment. The CDR3 nucleotides are TGTGCCAGCACTCGGGGGGGCATCCCTAATGAAAAACTGTTTTTT. Its protein product is CASTRGGIPNEKLFF.